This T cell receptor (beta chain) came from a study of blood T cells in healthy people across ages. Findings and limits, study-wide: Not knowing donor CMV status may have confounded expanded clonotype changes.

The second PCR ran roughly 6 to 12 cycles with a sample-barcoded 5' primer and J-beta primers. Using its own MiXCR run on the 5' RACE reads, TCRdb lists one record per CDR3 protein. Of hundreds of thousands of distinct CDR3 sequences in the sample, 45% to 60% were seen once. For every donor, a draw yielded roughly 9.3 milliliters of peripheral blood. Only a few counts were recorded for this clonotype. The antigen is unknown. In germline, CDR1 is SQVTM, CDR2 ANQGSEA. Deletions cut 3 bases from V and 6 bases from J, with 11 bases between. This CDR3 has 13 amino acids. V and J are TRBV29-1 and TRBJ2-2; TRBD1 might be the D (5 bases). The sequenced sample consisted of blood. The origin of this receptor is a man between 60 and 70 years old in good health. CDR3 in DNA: TGCAGCGTTGATAAGGGGTATTCCGGGGAGCTGTTTTTT. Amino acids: CSVDKGYSGELFF.